This T cell receptor beta chain was sequenced in a study of Ad26.COV2.S vaccination and SARS-CoV-2 variants. Overall study: The vaccine Ad26.COV2.S was put into the muscle once, or twice with 56 days between.

The CDR3 length is 17 residues. CDR1 is GTSNPN, CDR2 SVGIG, per germline (reference sequence). V shed 0 bases, J shed 7 bases, and the junction held 18 bases outside the gene matches. Treatment in this sample: roughly 18 received Ad26.COV2.S at low or high dose, single or two shots; about five received placebo; per-sample allocation not given. At day 63 after the first vaccine or placebo injection, samples were drawn. The shot given was an Ad26 vector that makes Wuhan-strain SARS-CoV-2 spike. Data came from immunoSEQ multiplex PCR; TCRdb stores just in-frame clones and leaves some out. The sample has roughly 680,000 clones, more than 70% seen once.

This TCR came from a person aged 18-65 years who received the Ad26.COV2.S COVID-19 vaccine or a placebo. This specimen consisted of peripheral blood, obtained in a trial of Ad26.COV2.S vaccine versus placebo. The chain joins TRBV30 to TRBJ2-7, with 7 bases aligning to TRBD1. As DNA, the CDR3 is TGTGCCTGGAGTGTACAGAGGGGGCAGTGGGTAGGCCCTGAGCAGTACTTC. The encoded protein is CAWSVQRGQWVGPEQYF. Drawing the rest from reference TRBV30 and TRBJ2-7, the complete variable domain is SQTIHQWPATLVQPVGSPLSLECTVEGTSNPNLYWYRQAAGRGLQLLFYSVGIGQISSEVPQNLSASRPQDRQFILSSKKLLLSDSGFYLCAWSVQRGQWVGPEQYFGPGTRLTVT.